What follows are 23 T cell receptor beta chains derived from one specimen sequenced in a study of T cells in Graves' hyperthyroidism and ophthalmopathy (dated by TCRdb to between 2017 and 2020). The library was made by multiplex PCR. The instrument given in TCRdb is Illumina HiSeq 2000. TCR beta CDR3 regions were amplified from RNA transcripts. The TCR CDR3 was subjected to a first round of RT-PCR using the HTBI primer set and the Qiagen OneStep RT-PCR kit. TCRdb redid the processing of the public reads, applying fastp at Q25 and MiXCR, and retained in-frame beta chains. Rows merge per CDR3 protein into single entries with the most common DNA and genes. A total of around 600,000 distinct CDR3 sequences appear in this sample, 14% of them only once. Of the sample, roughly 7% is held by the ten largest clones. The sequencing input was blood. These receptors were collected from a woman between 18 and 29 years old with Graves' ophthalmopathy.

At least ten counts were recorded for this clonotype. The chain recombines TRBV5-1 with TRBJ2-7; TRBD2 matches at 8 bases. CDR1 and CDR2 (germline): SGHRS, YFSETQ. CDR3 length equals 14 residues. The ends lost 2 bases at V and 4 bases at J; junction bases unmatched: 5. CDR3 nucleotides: TGCGCCAGCAGCTTTATGACGGGAGGGTACGAGCAGTACTTC. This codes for CASSFMTGGYEQYF.

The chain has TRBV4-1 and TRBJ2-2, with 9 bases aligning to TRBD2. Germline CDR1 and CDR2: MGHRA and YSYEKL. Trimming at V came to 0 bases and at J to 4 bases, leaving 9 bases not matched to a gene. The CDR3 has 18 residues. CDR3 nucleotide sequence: TGCGCCAGCAGCCAAGATCTTTGGGAACTAGCGGGCACCGGGGAGCTGTTTTTT. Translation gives CASSQDLWELAGTGELFF.

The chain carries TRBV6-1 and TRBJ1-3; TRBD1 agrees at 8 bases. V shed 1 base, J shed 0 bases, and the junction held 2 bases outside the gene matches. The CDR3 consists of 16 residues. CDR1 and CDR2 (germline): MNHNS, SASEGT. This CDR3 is CASSEGQGYSGNTIYF. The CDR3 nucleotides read TGTGCCAGCAGTGAAGGACAGGGGTACTCTGGAAACACCATATATTTT.

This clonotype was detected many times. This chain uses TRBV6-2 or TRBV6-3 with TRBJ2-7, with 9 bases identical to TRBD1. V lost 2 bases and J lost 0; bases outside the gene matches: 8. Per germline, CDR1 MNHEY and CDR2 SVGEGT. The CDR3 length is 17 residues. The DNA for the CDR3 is TGTGCCAGCAGTTACGAACCCGGGACAGGGAGCTCCTACGAGCAGTACTTC. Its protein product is CASSYEPGTGSSYEQYF.

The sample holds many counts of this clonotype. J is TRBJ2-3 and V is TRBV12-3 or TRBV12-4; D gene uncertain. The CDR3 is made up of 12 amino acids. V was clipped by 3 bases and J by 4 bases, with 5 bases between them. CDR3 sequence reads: CASSLSPDTQYF. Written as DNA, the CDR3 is TGTGCCAGCAGTTTGAGCCCAGATACGCAGTATTTT.

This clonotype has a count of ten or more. The CDR3 DNA reads as TGTGCCAGCAGCTCAGGACTAGCCATTTTAGAGACCCAGTACTTC. It is translated as CASSSGLAILETQYF. V usage is TRBV11-2 and J usage is TRBJ2-5; TRBD2 matches at 8 bases. Germline CDR1 and CDR2: SGHAT and FQNNGV. V gave up 4 bases and J gave up 4 bases; unmatched junction bases: 8. The CDR3 sequence is 15 residues long.

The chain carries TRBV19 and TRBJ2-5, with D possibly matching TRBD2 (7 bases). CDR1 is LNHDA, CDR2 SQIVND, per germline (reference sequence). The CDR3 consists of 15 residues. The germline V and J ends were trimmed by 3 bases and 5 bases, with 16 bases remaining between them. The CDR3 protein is CASSMGGPGGETQYF. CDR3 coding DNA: TGTGCCAGTAGTATGGGGGGGCCCGGGGGCGAGACCCAGTACTTC.

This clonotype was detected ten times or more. The CDR3, as DNA: TGTGCTAGTGGTTTGGACACCGGGACGGACTCCTACGAGCAGTACTTC. The encoded protein is CASGLDTGTDSYEQYF. The chain has TRBV12-5 and TRBJ2-7; D possibly uses TRBD1 or TRBD2 (5 bases each). Germline values: CDR1 LGHNT, CDR2 FRNRAP. Between the trimmed V and J ends, which lost 1 base and 0 bases, there was a span of 13 bases. CDR3 length equals 16 residues.

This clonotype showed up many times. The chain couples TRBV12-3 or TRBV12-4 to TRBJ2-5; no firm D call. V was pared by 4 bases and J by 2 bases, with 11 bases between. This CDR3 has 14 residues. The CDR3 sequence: CASSSHTQQETQYF. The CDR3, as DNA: TGTGCCAGCAGTTCTCACACCCAGCAAGAGACCCAGTACTTC.

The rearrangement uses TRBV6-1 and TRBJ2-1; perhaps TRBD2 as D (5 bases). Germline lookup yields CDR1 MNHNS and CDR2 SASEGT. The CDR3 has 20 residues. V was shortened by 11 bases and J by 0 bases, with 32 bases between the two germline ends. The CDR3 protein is CALTPLAPRDLSGSYNEQFF. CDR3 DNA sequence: TGTGCCCTTACCCCCCTAGCCCCCCGGGATCTATCGGGCTCCTACAATGAGCAGTTCTTC.

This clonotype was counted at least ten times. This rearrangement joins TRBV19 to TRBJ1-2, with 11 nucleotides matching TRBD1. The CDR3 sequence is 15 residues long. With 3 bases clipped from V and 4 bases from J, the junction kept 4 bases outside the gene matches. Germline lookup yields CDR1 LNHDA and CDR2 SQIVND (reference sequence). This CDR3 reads CASSIGTGGGYGYTF. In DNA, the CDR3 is TGTGCCAGTAGTATCGGGACAGGGGGTGGCTATGGCTACACCTTC.

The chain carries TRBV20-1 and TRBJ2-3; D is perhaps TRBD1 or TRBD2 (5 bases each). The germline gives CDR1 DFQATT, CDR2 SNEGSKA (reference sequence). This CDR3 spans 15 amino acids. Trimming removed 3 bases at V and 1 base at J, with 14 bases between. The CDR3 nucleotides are TGCAGTGCTAGGGGGGAACAGGAGCGCACAGATACGCAGTATTTT. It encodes CSARGEQERTDTQYF.

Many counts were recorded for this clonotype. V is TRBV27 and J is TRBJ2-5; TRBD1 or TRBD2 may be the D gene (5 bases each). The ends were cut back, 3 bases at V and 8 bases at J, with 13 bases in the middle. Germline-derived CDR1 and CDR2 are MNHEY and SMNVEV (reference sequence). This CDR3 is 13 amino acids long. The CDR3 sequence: CASSFSWGLTQYF. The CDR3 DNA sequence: TGTGCCAGCAGTTTTTCTTGGGGGTTAACCCAGTACTTC.

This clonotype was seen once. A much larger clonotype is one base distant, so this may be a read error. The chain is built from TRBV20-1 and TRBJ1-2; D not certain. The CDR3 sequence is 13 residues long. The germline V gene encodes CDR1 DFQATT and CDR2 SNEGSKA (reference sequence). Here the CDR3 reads CSARDSTNYGCTF. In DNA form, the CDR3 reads TGCAGTGCTAGAGACAGTACTAACTATGGCTGCACCTTC.

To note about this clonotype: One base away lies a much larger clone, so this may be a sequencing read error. CDR3 amino acids: CASSGTGGTEAFF. Here the CDR3 DNA reads TGTGCCAGCAGTGGGACAGGGGGCACTGAAGCTTTCTTT. The J gene is TRBJ1-1, the V gene TRBV2, with TRBD1 identical over 10 bases. This CDR3 is 13 amino acids long. V lost 4 bases and J lost 4; bases outside the gene matches: 0. Germline loops: CDR1 SNHLY, CDR2 FYNNEI.

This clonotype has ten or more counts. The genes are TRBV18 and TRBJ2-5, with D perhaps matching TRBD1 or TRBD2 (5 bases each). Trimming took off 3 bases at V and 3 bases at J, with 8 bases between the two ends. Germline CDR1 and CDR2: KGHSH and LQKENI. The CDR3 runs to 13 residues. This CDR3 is CASSPGVEETQYF. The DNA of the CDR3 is TGTGCCAGCTCACCGGGGGTCGAAGAGACCCAGTACTTC.

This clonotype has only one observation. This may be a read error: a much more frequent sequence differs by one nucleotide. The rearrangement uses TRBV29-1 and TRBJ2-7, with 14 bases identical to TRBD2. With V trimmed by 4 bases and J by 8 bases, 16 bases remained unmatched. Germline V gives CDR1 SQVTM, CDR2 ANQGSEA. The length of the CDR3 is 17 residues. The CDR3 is CSVGGLAGALAGDKQYF. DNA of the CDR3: TGCAGCGTTGGGGGACTAGCGGGAGCACTCGCGGGGGACAAGCAGTACTTC.

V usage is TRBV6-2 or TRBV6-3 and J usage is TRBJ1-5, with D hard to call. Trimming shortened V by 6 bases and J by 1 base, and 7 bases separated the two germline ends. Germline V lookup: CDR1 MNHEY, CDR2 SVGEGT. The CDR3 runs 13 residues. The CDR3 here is CASRVVSNQPQHF. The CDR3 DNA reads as TGTGCCAGCAGGGTAGTCAGCAATCAGCCCCAGCATTTT.

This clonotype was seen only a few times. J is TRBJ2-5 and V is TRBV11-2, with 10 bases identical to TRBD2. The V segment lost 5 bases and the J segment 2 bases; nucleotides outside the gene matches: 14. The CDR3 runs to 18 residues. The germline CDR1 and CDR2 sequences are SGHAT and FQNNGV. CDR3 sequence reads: CASSQDPIAGGGQETQYF. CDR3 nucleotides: TGTGCCAGCAGCCAAGATCCCATAGCGGGAGGCGGACAAGAGACCCAGTACTTC.

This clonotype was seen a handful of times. CDR3 sequence reads: CASSTRDDEQFF. The CDR3 nucleotides read TGTGCCAGCAGTACCCGGGACGATGAGCAGTTCTTC. V is TRBV27 and J is TRBJ2-1; D possibly matches TRBD1 or TRBD2 (5 bases each). The germline gives CDR1 MNHEY, CDR2 SMNVEV (reference sequence). V was pared by 5 bases and J by 8 bases, with 10 bases between. The CDR3 sequence is 12 residues long.

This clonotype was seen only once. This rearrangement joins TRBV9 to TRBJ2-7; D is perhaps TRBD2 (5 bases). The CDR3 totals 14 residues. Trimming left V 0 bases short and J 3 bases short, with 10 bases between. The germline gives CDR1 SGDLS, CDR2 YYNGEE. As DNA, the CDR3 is TGTGCCAGCAGCGTAGCTGAGGGAAGCTACGAGCAGTACTTC. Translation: CASSVAEGSYEQYF.

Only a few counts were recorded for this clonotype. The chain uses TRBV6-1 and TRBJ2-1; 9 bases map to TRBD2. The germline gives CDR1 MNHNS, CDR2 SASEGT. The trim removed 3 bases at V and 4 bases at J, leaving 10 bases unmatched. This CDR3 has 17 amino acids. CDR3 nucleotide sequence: TGTGCCAGCAGTGAGGGGGCGGGAGGGCCGGGGTACAATGAGCAGTTCTTC. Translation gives CASSEGAGGPGYNEQFF.

The CDR3: CSARIRDRGCSSYEQYF. CDR3 nucleotide sequence: TGCAGTGCTAGAATCCGGGACAGGGGCTGCAGCTCCTACGAGCAGTACTTC. The chain combines TRBV20-1 with TRBJ2-7; 10 bases line up with TRBD1. The CDR3 spans 17 residues. Germline values: CDR1 DFQATT, CDR2 SNEGSKA (reference sequence). After removal of 2 bases from V and 0 bases from J, the junction contained 10 bases not matched to a gene.